This is a list of T cell receptor beta chains from one sample in a study of T cell repertoires and HLA-DP antigens. These TCRs are of unknown antigen specificity. Method: immunoSEQ multiplex PCR; TCRdb's copy keeps in-frame clones and lacks some. There are almost 90,000 clones in the sample; roughly 86% occur only once, and about 1.8% lies in the top ten. The sequenced sample was CD4+ T cells from PBMCs. The receptor set was obtained from a man aged 50 to 59 in good health and CMV-seronegative. CDR3s include the opening cysteine and the closing phenylalanine or tryptophan. The D gene is left open where the match is weak. Clone size, where shown, is once, few, many, or a class for clones that have expanded.

CDR3 DNA: TGTGCCAGCAGCTTCGGGACAGGGTACAACACCTTC
CDR3 protein: CASSFGTGYNTF
D gene: TRBD1
V gene: TRBV5-6
clone size: -
J gene: TRBJ1-2

CDR3 DNA: TGTGCCGGACAGGGAAGGGGGGAAAAACTGTTTTTT
CDR3 protein: CAGQGRGEKLFF
D gene: TRBD1
V gene: TRBV30
clone size: -
J gene: TRBJ1-4

CDR3 DNA: TGCGCCAGCAGTTTGGATTCCATAGACACTGAAGCTTTCTTT
CDR3 protein: CASSLDSIDTEAFF
D gene: -
V gene: TRBV5-1
clone size: -
J gene: TRBJ1-1

CDR3 DNA: TGTGCCAGCAGTTACATTTCGAGCGGGAGAGCCGATGAGCAGTTCTTC
CDR3 protein: CASSYISSGRADEQFF
D gene: TRBD2
V gene: TRBV6-5
clone size: -
J gene: TRBJ2-1

CDR3 DNA: TGCGCCAGCAACCCCGGGGCCGCGGGCGCAGATACGCAGTATTTT
CDR3 protein: CASNPGAAGADTQYF
D gene: -
V gene: TRBV5-1
clone size: once
J gene: TRBJ2-3

CDR3 DNA: TGTGCCAGCAGCGCCTTGACAGGGACTAATGAAAAACTGTTTTTT
CDR3 protein: CASSALTGTNEKLFF
D gene: TRBD1
V gene: TRBV25-1
clone size: -
J gene: TRBJ1-4

CDR3 DNA: TGTGCCAGCAGCTTAGTAAGGGGGACTGAAGCTTTCTTT
CDR3 protein: CASSLVRGTEAFF
D gene: -
V gene: TRBV11-2
clone size: -
J gene: TRBJ1-1

CDR3 DNA: TGCGCCAGCAGCCGATTTGGACAGGGCGGAGAGACCCAGTACTTC
CDR3 protein: CASSRFGQGGETQYF
D gene: TRBD1
V gene: TRBV5-1
clone size: once
J gene: TRBJ2-5

CDR3 DNA: TGTGCCAGCAGCTTAGGACGGGGGGCGTCCTACGAGCAGTACTTC
CDR3 protein: CASSLGRGASYEQYF
D gene: -
V gene: TRBV7-9
clone size: -
J gene: TRBJ2-7

CDR3 DNA: TGTGCCAGCAGTAGGGGTGGGGTCACTGAAGCTTTCTTT
CDR3 protein: CASSRGGVTEAFF
D gene: -
V gene: TRBV6-5
clone size: -
J gene: TRBJ1-1

CDR3 DNA: TGTGCCAGCAGCTCCGGACAGGGTAGCACAGATACGCAGTATTTT
CDR3 protein: CASSSGQGSTDTQYF
D gene: TRBD1
V gene: TRBV11-3
clone size: -
J gene: TRBJ2-3

CDR3 DNA: TGCGCCAGCAGCTTTCTGGGGACAGGGAGGACCGGGGAGCTGTTTTTT
CDR3 protein: CASSFLGTGRTGELFF
D gene: TRBD1
V gene: TRBV5-1
clone size: once
J gene: TRBJ2-2

CDR3 DNA: TGTGCCAGCAGCTTAGGGGCGGGACAGGGCAAGGGGAAGACCCAGTACTTC
CDR3 protein: CASSLGAGQGKGKTQYF
D gene: TRBD1
V gene: TRBV7-2
clone size: -
J gene: TRBJ2-5

CDR3 DNA: TGTGCCAGCAGCTCGTTGCGTGGGGGGCGAGATACGCAGTATTTT
CDR3 protein: CASSSLRGGRDTQYF
D gene: -
V gene: TRBV7-3
clone size: -
J gene: TRBJ2-3

CDR3 DNA: TGTGCCAGCAGCTTATCTGGCGGGAGTGGGGCCAACGTCCTGACTTTC
CDR3 protein: CASSLSGGSGANVLTF
D gene: TRBD2
V gene: TRBV7-9
clone size: -
J gene: TRBJ2-6

CDR3 DNA: TGTGCCAGCAGCCAAGGGGACCCGGGAAACACCATATATTTT
CDR3 protein: CASSQGDPGNTIYF
D gene: -
V gene: TRBV4-2
clone size: -
J gene: TRBJ1-3

CDR3 DNA: TGTGCCTGGACAGGGACAGGGTGGGCAGATACGCAGTATTTT
CDR3 protein: CAWTGTGWADTQYF
D gene: TRBD1
V gene: TRBV30
clone size: once
J gene: TRBJ2-3

CDR3 DNA: TGTGCCTGGACCCCACAGGGGGCACTTGACACCGGGGAGCTGTTTTTT
CDR3 protein: CAWTPQGALDTGELFF
D gene: TRBD1
V gene: TRBV30
clone size: -
J gene: TRBJ2-2

CDR3 DNA: TGTGCCAGCAGCTTGGGACCGTCGGGAGAAGCTTTCTTT
CDR3 protein: CASSLGPSGEAFF
D gene: -
V gene: TRBV5-6
clone size: -
J gene: TRBJ1-1

CDR3 DNA: TGTGCTAGCAGCCCTCGGCGGAGCTCCTACAATGAGCAGTTCTTC
CDR3 protein: CASSPRRSSYNEQFF
D gene: -
V gene: TRBV7-7
clone size: -
J gene: TRBJ2-1

CDR3 DNA: TGCGCCAGCAGCATGACAGGGGGAATAGCGGGGCTCATCTCCTACGAGCAGTACTTC
CDR3 protein: CASSMTGGIAGLISYEQYF
D gene: -
V gene: TRBV5-1
clone size: -
J gene: TRBJ2-7

CDR3 DNA: TGTGCCTGGACGGAGGGGTTTTGGTCACCCCTCCACTTT
CDR3 protein: CAWTEGFWSPLHF
D gene: -
V gene: TRBV30
clone size: -
J gene: TRBJ1-6

CDR3 DNA: TGTGCCAGCAGTGAATCGTATAGCAATCAGCCCCAGCATTTT
CDR3 protein: CASSESYSNQPQHF
D gene: -
V gene: TRBV6-1
clone size: -
J gene: TRBJ1-5

CDR3 DNA: TGTGCCAGCAGTCGACAGCGGGAACCTACGCAGCAGTACTTC
CDR3 protein: CASSRQREPTQQYF
D gene: TRBD2
V gene: TRBV27
clone size: once
J gene: TRBJ2-5

CDR3 DNA: TGTGCCATCAGTGATCTAGGGAGCCCCTCCTACGAGCAGTACTTC
CDR3 protein: CAISDLGSPSYEQYF
D gene: -
V gene: TRBV10-3
clone size: once
J gene: TRBJ2-7

CDR3 DNA: TGCAGCGCCGGACGGCCGCAGCAGCCCCAGCATTTT
CDR3 protein: CSAGRPQQPQHF
D gene: -
V gene: TRBV29-1
clone size: -
J gene: TRBJ1-5

CDR3 DNA: TGCGCCAGCAGCCAAGTGGGGACAGGGGTTACCGGGGAGCTGTTTTTT
CDR3 protein: CASSQVGTGVTGELFF
D gene: TRBD1
V gene: TRBV4-3
clone size: -
J gene: TRBJ2-2

CDR3 DNA: TGCGCCAGCAGCCAAGATCAAGGAGGGGGCGGGTCACCCCTCCACTTT
CDR3 protein: CASSQDQGGGGSPLHF
D gene: TRBD1
V gene: TRBV4-3
clone size: -
J gene: TRBJ1-6

CDR3 DNA: TGTGCCAGCAGTTTATCGGGGGCAGGAAATAGAAAAAACTACGAGCAGTACTTC
CDR3 protein: CASSLSGAGNRKNYEQYF
D gene: -
V gene: TRBV27
clone size: -
J gene: TRBJ2-7

CDR3 DNA: TGTGCCAGTAGTATAGATCCAGGGGGCAATGGGGCCAACGTCCTGACTTTC
CDR3 protein: CASSIDPGGNGANVLTF
D gene: TRBD1
V gene: TRBV19
clone size: -
J gene: TRBJ2-6

CDR3 DNA: TGCGCCAGCAGCCGGGGGACTCCTGATAATTCACCCCTCCACTTT
CDR3 protein: CASSRGTPDNSPLHF
D gene: -
V gene: TRBV5-1
clone size: once
J gene: TRBJ1-6

CDR3 DNA: TGTGCCAGCAGCTTATTCGGGCGGGGGGCCACCGGGGAGCTGTTTTTT
CDR3 protein: CASSLFGRGATGELFF
D gene: TRBD2
V gene: TRBV7-2
clone size: -
J gene: TRBJ2-2

CDR3 DNA: TGTGCCAGCAGCTTAGAGGGGGGGAAGAACACTGAAGCTTTCTTT
CDR3 protein: CASSLEGGKNTEAFF
D gene: -
V gene: TRBV11-2
clone size: -
J gene: TRBJ1-1

CDR3 DNA: TGTGCCAGCAGTGAAAGGGGCAGGAGGGCTAACTATGGCTACACCTTC
CDR3 protein: CASSERGRRANYGYTF
D gene: -
V gene: TRBV2
clone size: -
J gene: TRBJ1-2

CDR3 DNA: TGTGCCAGCAGTGGATTCAACTATGGCTACACCTTC
CDR3 protein: CASSGFNYGYTF
D gene: -
V gene: TRBV2
clone size: once
J gene: TRBJ1-2

CDR3 DNA: TGTGCCAGCAGCTTAACCCGGGACAGGCGCTACAATGAGCAGTTCTTC
CDR3 protein: CASSLTRDRRYNEQFF
D gene: TRBD1
V gene: TRBV11-3
clone size: -
J gene: TRBJ2-1

CDR3 DNA: TGTGCCTGGAGTGTCAAAGTAGTCGGCTACGAGCAGTACTTC
CDR3 protein: CAWSVKVVGYEQYF
D gene: -
V gene: TRBV30
clone size: few
J gene: TRBJ2-7

CDR3 DNA: TGTGCCAGTAGTATAGAAGGGGAGACCCAGTACTTC
CDR3 protein: CASSIEGETQYF
D gene: -
V gene: TRBV19
clone size: -
J gene: TRBJ2-5

CDR3 DNA: TGTGCCAGCAGCTGGACAGGGACAAATGGCTACACCTTC
CDR3 protein: CASSWTGTNGYTF
D gene: TRBD1
V gene: TRBV11-2
clone size: -
J gene: TRBJ1-2

CDR3 DNA: TGTGCCAGTAGTACGGGACAGGGGTCGACTAATGAAAAACTGTTTTTT
CDR3 protein: CASSTGQGSTNEKLFF
D gene: TRBD1
V gene: TRBV19
clone size: few
J gene: TRBJ1-4

CDR3 DNA: TGTGCCAGCAGCTTAGGGACTAGCGGGAGGGGCTACGAGCAGTACTTC
CDR3 protein: CASSLGTSGRGYEQYF
D gene: TRBD2
V gene: TRBV7-2
clone size: -
J gene: TRBJ2-7

CDR3 DNA: TGCGCCAGCAGCCAATCCGCGAGACCCACAGATACGCAGTATTTT
CDR3 protein: CASSQSARPTDTQYF
D gene: -
V gene: TRBV4-3
clone size: -
J gene: TRBJ2-3

CDR3 DNA: TGTGCCAGCAGCTTAGAAGCTTACAATGAGCAGTTCTTC
CDR3 protein: CASSLEAYNEQFF
D gene: -
V gene: TRBV7-2
clone size: many
J gene: TRBJ2-1

CDR3 DNA: TGTGCCAGCTCACCACCAGTTGGGGGGACCGCCGAGACCCAGTACTTC
CDR3 protein: CASSPPVGGTAETQYF
D gene: -
V gene: TRBV18
clone size: -
J gene: TRBJ2-5